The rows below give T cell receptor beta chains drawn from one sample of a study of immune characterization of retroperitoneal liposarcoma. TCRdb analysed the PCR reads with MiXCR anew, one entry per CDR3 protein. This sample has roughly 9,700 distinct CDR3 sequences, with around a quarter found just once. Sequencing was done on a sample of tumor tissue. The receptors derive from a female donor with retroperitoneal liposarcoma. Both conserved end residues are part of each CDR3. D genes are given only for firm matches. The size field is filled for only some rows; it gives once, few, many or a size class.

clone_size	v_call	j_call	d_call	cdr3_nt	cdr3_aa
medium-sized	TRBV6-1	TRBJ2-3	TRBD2	TGTGCCAGCCTCCCTTCGGGGGGGGTAAGCACAGATACGCAGTATTTT	CASLPSGGVSTDTQYF
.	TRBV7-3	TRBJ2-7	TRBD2	TGTGCCAGCAGCTTGGACGGGGGGAGTTACAATGAGCAGTACTTC	CASSLDGGSYNEQYF
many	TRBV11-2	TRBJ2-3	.	TGTGCCAGCAGCCCCCGCACCTACACAGATACGCAGTATTTT	CASSPRTYTDTQYF
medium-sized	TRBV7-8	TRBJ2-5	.	TGTGCCAGCAGCTCCCTAGGGGGTGTAGGACGCAGGAATGAGCAGTACTTC	CASSSLGGVGRRNEQYF
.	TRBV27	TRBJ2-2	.	TGTGCCAGCAGTGCAGGGGCCATCACCGGGGAGCTGTTTTTT	CASSAGAITGELFF
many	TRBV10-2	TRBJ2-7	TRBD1	TGCGCCAGCACGACAGGGCTCGGAACATCCTACGAGCAGTACTTC	CASTTGLGTSYEQYF
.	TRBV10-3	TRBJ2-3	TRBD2	TGTGCCATCAGTGACGGGACTAGCGGGGGAAGCACAGATACGCAGTATTTT	CAISDGTSGGSTDTQYF
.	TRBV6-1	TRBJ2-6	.	TGTGCCAGCAGTGAAGGGGGCTCTGGGGCCAACGTCCTGACTTTC	CASSEGGSGANVLTF
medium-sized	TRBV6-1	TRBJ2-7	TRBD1	TGTGCCAGCAGTGATGGGACAGGGGGTCACAATGAGCAGTACTTC	CASSDGTGGHNEQYF
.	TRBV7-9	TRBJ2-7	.	TGTGCCAGCGTGGCTAGGAACTACGAGCAGTACTTC	CASVARNYEQYF
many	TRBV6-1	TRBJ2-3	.	TGTGCCAGCAGTGAAGTGAACAGAAGTTGGGATACGCAGTATTTT	CASSEVNRSWDTQYF
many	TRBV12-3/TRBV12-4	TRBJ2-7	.	TGTGCCAGCAGTTTACTGGGCAGCTACGAGCAGTACTTC	CASSLLGSYEQYF
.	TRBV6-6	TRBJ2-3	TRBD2	TGTGCCAGCAGGCGGACTAGCGCAGATACGCAGTATTTT	CASRRTSADTQYF
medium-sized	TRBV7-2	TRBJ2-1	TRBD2	TGTGCCAGCAGCTTAAAGGGAGGGACTAGCGACTACGAGCAGTTCTTC	CASSLKGGTSDYEQFF
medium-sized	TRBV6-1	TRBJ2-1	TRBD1	TGTGCCAGCAGGGAACCGGGACAGGGAGTCGAGCAGTTCTTC	CASREPGQGVEQFF
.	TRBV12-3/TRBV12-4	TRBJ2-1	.	TGTGCCAGCAGTTCGGATGCCAGGGATATACCCTACAATGAGCAGTTCTTC	CASSSDARDIPYNEQFF
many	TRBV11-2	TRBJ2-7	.	TGTGCCAGCAGCTTGGGCTCGGGGTTCTACGAGCAGTACTTC	CASSLGSGFYEQYF
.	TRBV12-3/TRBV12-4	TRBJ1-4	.	TGTGCCAGCACTACACAGGGTTGGTCCCACGAGGCTAATGAAAAACTGTTTTTT	CASTTQGWSHEANEKLFF
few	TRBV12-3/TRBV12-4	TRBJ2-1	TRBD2	TGTGCCAGCACTCCCGGGAGAGTTAGCGGGAGAAGGTACGAGCAGTTCTTC	CASTPGRVSGRRYEQFF
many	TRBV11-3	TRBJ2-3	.	TGTGCCAGCAGCCTATTAGGCGGGGTGAACACAGATACGCAGTATTTT	CASSLLGGVNTDTQYF
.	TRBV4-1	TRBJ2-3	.	TGCGCCAGCAGTGCTGAGGGGGTCTCCTCCAGCTCAGATACGCAGTATTTT	CASSAEGVSSSSDTQYF
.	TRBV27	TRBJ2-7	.	TGTGCCAGCAGTTTAAGGGCGTTCTACTTTTGGGAGCAGTACTTC	CASSLRAFYFWEQYF
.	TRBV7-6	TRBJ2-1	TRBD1	TGTGCCAGCAGCTTATACCAGGGGGCAAGGGATGAGCAGTTCTTC	CASSLYQGARDEQFF
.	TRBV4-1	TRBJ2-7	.	TGCGCCAGCAGCCAAGCGGGTGGTAACGCCTACGAGCAGTACTTC	CASSQAGGNAYEQYF
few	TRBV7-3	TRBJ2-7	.	TGTGCCAGCAGCCGCAGTGGAAATTCCTACGAGCAGTACTTC	CASSRSGNSYEQYF
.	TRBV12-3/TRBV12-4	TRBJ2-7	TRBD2	TGTGCCAGCAGTTTTATCCTAGCGGCTTCCTACAATGAGCAGTACTTC	CASSFILAASYNEQYF
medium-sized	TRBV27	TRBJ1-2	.	TGTGCCAGCAGTTTACTAACAGGGAAAACCGGCTACACCTTC	CASSLLTGKTGYTF
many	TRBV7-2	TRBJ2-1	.	TGTGCCAGCAGGGGTGGAGGGAGAGAGACCCAGTTCTTC	CASRGGGRETQFF
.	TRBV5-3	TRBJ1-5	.	TGTGCCAGCAGCCGGAGGACACTCAATCAGCCCCAGCATTTT	CASSRRTLNQPQHF
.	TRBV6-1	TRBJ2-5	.	TGTGCCAGCAGTGGCCTTAAGAGGGGATGGGAGACCCAGTACTTC	CASSGLKRGWETQYF
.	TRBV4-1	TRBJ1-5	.	TGCGCCAGCAGCCAAGGAACAGGCCGGGGCCAGCCCCAGCATTTT	CASSQGTGRGQPQHF
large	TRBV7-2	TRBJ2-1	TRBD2	TGTGCCAGCAGCTTTAGCGGGGGATCCTACGAGCAGTTCTTC	CASSFSGGSYEQFF
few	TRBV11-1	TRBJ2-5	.	TGTGCAACAGGGATCTCCTACAATGAGCAGTACTTC	CATGISYNEQYF
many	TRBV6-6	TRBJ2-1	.	TGTGCCAGCAGTTACTCGCCAGCCCGAGATTACGAGCAGTTCTTC	CASSYSPARDYEQFF
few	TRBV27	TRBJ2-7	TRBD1	TGTGCCAGCAGTCCCCCGGGACAGACTTACGAGCAGTACTTC	CASSPPGQTYEQYF
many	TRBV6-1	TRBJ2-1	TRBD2	TGTGCCAGCAGTGGGACTAGCGGGGGGGCAGAGACCCAGTTCTTC	CASSGTSGGAETQFF
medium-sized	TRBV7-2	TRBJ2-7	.	TGTGCCAGCAACCCCGGGGGTGTGACCTACGAGCAGTACTTC	CASNPGGVTYEQYF
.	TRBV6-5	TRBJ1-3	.	TGTGCCAGCAGTTATGGTACCGGGTCTGGAAACACCATATATTTT	CASSYGTGSGNTIYF
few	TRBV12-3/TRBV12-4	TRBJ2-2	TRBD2	TGTGCCAGCAGTTTAGCGGGAGGGACCGGGGAGCTGTTTTTT	CASSLAGGTGELFF
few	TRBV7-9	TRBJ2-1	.	TGTGCCAGCAGCTACGAACTGGGAATATCTCCCTACAATGAGCAGTTCTTC	CASSYELGISPYNEQFF
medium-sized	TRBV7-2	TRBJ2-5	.	TGTGCCAGCAGCTTAGAGAGCGTAGTGGTCTGGGAGACCCAGTACTTC	CASSLESVVVWETQYF
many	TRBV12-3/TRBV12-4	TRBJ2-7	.	TGTGCCAGCACCCTAACGGGACGGTACAATGAGCAGTACTTC	CASTLTGRYNEQYF
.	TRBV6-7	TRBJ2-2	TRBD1	TGTGCCAGCAGACTCGACAGGGTTTCTACCGGGGAGCTGTTTTTT	CASRLDRVSTGELFF
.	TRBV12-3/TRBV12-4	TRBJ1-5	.	TGTGCCAGCAGATCGACCAAGTGGGGCAATCAGCCCCAGCATTTT	CASRSTKWGNQPQHF
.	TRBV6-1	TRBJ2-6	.	TGTGCCAGCAGTGAACTTGCAGAGATCTCTGGGGCCAACGTCCTGACTTTC	CASSELAEISGANVLTF
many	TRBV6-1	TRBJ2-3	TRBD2	TGTGCCAGCAGTTATTTCAGCGGGAGGGCAACAGATACGCAGTATTTT	CASSYFSGRATDTQYF
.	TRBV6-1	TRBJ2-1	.	TGTGCCAGCAGTGAACGGTACAATGAGCAGTTCTTC	CASSERYNEQFF